This T cell receptor (beta chain) is drawn from a study of T cell repertoires in cytomegalovirus infection. Study background: TCR beta signatures that were public indicated CMV infection and matching HLA type. Findings and caveats of the study: Ex vivo responses were dominated by HLA-C-restricted CMV-specific TCR beta clonotypes. Of the TCR beta families, the public ones yielded a cumulative frequency that identified carriers of CMV plus the relevant HLA.

V was trimmed by 4 bases and J by 5 bases, leaving 14 bases between them. Germline V lookup: CDR1 SGHTA, CDR2 FQGNSA. This CDR3 is 15 amino acids long. There are many counts of this clonotype. Its antigen is still unknown. TCRdb re-analysed the reads in MiXCR, keeping a single row per CDR3 protein. Here the sample spans approximately 280,000 distinct CDR3 sequences, roughly a fifth being singletons. The specimen comprised cultured PBMCs, sampled from culture after CMV antigen stimulation. This TCR derives from a human donor in good health (CMV status not recorded). Some clones in this sample may be carry-over from other donors' samples. The gene calls are TRBV7-2 and TRBJ1-4, with D maybe TRBD1 (6 bases). CDR3 sequence reads: CASSSTDRLNEKLFF. Written as DNA, the CDR3 is TGTGCCAGCAGCTCAACGGACAGATTAAATGAAAAACTGTTTTTT.